These T cell receptor beta chains were read from a single sample in a study of T cells during gluten challenge in celiac disease. Each CDR3 protein gets one entry after TCRdb re-called the single-cell sequencing reads with MiXCR. Of about 310 distinct CDR3 sequences listed, 23% were seen once; the top ten hold 47%. Sample: gluten-specific CD4+ T cells sorted from blood using tetramers, taken at baseline or on day 6, 14 or 28 of gluten challenge (not recorded which). The source of these receptors is a female donor with celiac disease. The CDR3 runs from the conserved cysteine through the conserved F or W. The D gene is left open where the match is weak. Size values are once, few and many counts, or a class for expanded clones, and some rows have none.

d_call clone_size j_call v_call cdr3_aa cdr3_nt
. . TRBJ2-3 TRBV7-2 CSISLRFWDTQYF TGTTCCATCAGCTTACGTTTCTGGGATACGCAGTATTTT
. . TRBJ2-3 TRBV7-2 CASSLDRRSLPTDTQYF TGTGCCAGCAGCTTAGATAGGAGGAGCCTACCCACAGATACGCAGTATTTT
. hyperexpanded TRBJ1-1 TRBV5-1 CASSIGARDTEAFF TGCGCCAGCAGCATAGGGGCCCGAGATACTGAAGCTTTCTTT
. few TRBJ2-3 TRBV11-2 CASSLEGAGADTQYF TGTGCCAGCAGCTTAGAGGGAGCCGGCGCAGATACGCAGTATTTT
TRBD1 many TRBJ2-1 TRBV29-1 CSGWTGGSYNEQFF TGCAGCGGCTGGACAGGGGGATCCTACAATGAGCAGTTCTTC
TRBD1 . TRBJ1-5 TRBV10-3 CAATPGTGVNQPQHF TGTGCCGCAACCCCCGGGACAGGGGTCAATCAGCCCCAGCATTTT
TRBD2 . TRBJ2-7 TRBV7-2 CASSIRTRSHEQYF TGTGCCAGCAGCATCCGGACTAGGAGTCACGAGCAGTACTTC
TRBD1 many TRBJ2-7 TRBV5-1 CASSLLAAATGERTYEQYF TGCGCCAGCAGCTTGCTGGCGGCTGCTACAGGGGAACGGACCTACGAGCAGTACTTC
. . TRBJ1-1 TRBV20-1 CSASLQVNTEAFF TGCAGTGCTTCTCTACAGGTGAACACTGAAGCTTTCTTT
. many TRBJ2-3 TRBV5-1 CASSLTAGTFSTDTQYF TGCGCCAGCAGTCTCACCGCCGGGACCTTCAGCACAGATACGCAGTATTTT
. . TRBJ1-4 TRBV7-9 CASSVKTGGYNEKLFF TGTGCCAGCAGCGTAAAAACTGGGGGGTATAATGAAAAACTGTTTTTT
TRBD2 many TRBJ2-7 TRBV29-1 CSSRLAGTGEQYF TGCAGCTCCCGACTAGCGGGGACGGGCGAGCAGTACTTC
. many TRBJ1-4 TRBV7-2 CASSPRPGISEKLFF TGTGCCAGCAGCCCTAGACCTGGAATCAGTGAAAAACTGTTTTTT
. . TRBJ1-1 TRBV9 CASSVGGAVNTEAFF TGTGCCAGCAGCGTAGGCGGAGCCGTGAACACTGAAGCTTTCTTT
TRBD1 . TRBJ1-6 TRBV12-3/TRBV12-4 CASRQGPNSPLHF TGTGCCAGTAGACAGGGCCCTAATTCACCCCTCCACTTT